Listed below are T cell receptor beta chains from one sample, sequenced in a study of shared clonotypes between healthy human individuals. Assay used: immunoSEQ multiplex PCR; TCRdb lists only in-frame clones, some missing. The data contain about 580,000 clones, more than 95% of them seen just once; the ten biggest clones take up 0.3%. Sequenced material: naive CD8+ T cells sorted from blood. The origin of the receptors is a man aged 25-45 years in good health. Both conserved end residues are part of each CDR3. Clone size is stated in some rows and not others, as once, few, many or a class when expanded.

CASSSEDRGRRYEQYF . TRBV5-5
CASSLSFGGATEAFF . TRBV27
CASSPGPKGGTDTQYF . TRBV7-7
CASSLDPRTEAFF . TRBV27
CASSHDSNSGGWDEQYF . TRBV5-1
CASWAERDTYGYTF . TRBV7-9
CASSGQGNEQFF . TRBV2
CASSVGEYYNEQFF . TRBV9
CASSPWDREDIQYF . TRBV9
CASSGDRRSYTF . TRBV10-1
CASSLTGFFGNQPQHF once TRBV27
CASSSGLAKNEQYF once TRBV27
CASSVGRLVNEQFF . TRBV9
CATSRELQNFNTGELFF once TRBV15
CASSSGTETGGYTF . TRBV7-9
CASRPPGNYGYTF . TRBV2
CASSFSTGLETQYF . TRBV7-9
CASSVYHNEQFF . TRBV5-4
CATSTTPGRPDPYEQYF . TRBV15
CASSLGSSYEQYF . TRBV5-6
CASTSGSYEQYF . TRBV28
CASSLQGDTEAFF . TRBV5-5
CASSYISYEQYF . TRBV7-9
CASSPPSGQLVSGANVLTF . TRBV18
CASSVDRGGGYGYTF . TRBV2
CSAVDRAYANTGELFF once TRBV29-1
CASSHLAGEKYF . TRBV4-1
CASSEIQGGNQPQHF . TRBV27
CASSLVASVDEQFF . TRBV7-6
CASSEGLIEQFF . TRBV6-1
CASSLEGKSSYEQYF . TRBV7-7
CASSSTGGQETQYF . TRBV18
CASSDASVEQFF . TRBV2
CASRNGQGGTGELFF . TRBV6-5
CASSVAGTGDEAFF . TRBV9
CASSQVIWAGANAGYTF . TRBV4-2
CASSLSFPYEQYF . TRBV7-9
CSVWTGGFNTQYF . TRBV29-1
CASSQDLGTRNEQYF . TRBV4-1
CASSFGGRGVGHEQYF . TRBV5-4
CASSSIAGGPAGELFF . TRBV11-2
CASREDRGEQYF . TRBV7-9
CASSPTATVGDTQYF . TRBV19
CASSVSLYSSYEQYF . TRBV6-5
CASSLSSEETQYF once TRBV27